The 21 T cell receptor beta chains below were found in one sample sequenced in a study of T cell repertoires in cytomegalovirus infection. TCRdb independently ran MiXCR on the reads; one entry per CDR3 protein. In the table there are hundreds of thousands of distinct CDR3 sequences, about 23% of which are singletons. Material for sequencing was CD8+ T cells from PBMCs. These TCRs come from a human donor in good health (CMV status not recorded). Some clones in this sample may be carry-over from other donors' samples.

This clonotype has just a few counts. This chain uses TRBV28 with TRBJ1-6; TRBD1 matches at 10 bases. Germline CDR1 MDHEN, CDR2 SYDVKM. The CDR3 has 14 amino acids. V was clipped by 5 bases and J by 10 bases; unmatched bases: 5. CDR3 sequence: CASSPRQGASPLHF. The CDR3 coding sequence is TGTGCCAGCAGTCCAAGACAGGGGGCATCACCCCTCCACTTT.

Only a few counts were recorded for this clonotype. This chain joins TRBV5-1 and TRBJ2-5; D uncertain. The CDR3 runs to 13 residues. Per germline, CDR1 SGHRS and CDR2 YFSETQ. V lost 6 bases to trimming and J lost 2 bases, with 11 bases between them. The CDR3 coding sequence is TGCGCCAGCATGAAGGGCCCTCAAGAGACCCAGTACTTC. Translating it yields CASMKGPQETQYF.

This clonotype occurred many times. This chain joins TRBV4-2 and TRBJ2-1, with D tentatively TRBD1 (7 bases). Germline V lookup: CDR1 LGHNA, CDR2 YNFKEQ. The CDR3 totals 16 residues. The V end was cut by 1 base, the J end by 0 bases, with 10 bases between. The CDR3 loop is CASSQAQGGSYNEQFF. In DNA, the CDR3 is TGTGCCAGCAGCCAAGCCCAGGGGGGCTCCTACAATGAGCAGTTCTTC.

This sequence joins TRBV28 and TRBJ1-5, with 9 positions matching TRBD1. Germline CDR1 is MDHEN and CDR2 is SYDVKM. Trimming removed 6 bases from V and 6 bases from J; junction bases left unmatched: 6. CDR3 length: 14 residues. The CDR3 here is CASRADRGRQPQHF. The CDR3, as DNA: TGTGCCAGCAGGGCGGACAGGGGTCGTCAGCCCCAGCATTTT.

The sample holds one count of this clonotype. CDR3 sequence: CASSEVPATSTDTQYF. CDR3 coding DNA: TGTGCCAGCAGTGAAGTTCCGGCGACTAGCACAGATACGCAGTATTTT. The rearrangement uses TRBV2 and TRBJ2-3; D unresolved. Trimming pared 1 base from V and 0 bases from J, leaving 11 bases between. CDR1 is SNHLY, CDR2 FYNNEI, per germline. The CDR3 runs to 16 residues.

This clonotype was found many times. The V and J genes are TRBV7-2 and TRBJ1-1; no reliable D call. Germline CDR1 SGHTA, CDR2 FQGNSA. The length of the CDR3 is 16 residues. V shed 1 base and J shed 0 bases, with 12 bases lying between them. CDR3 DNA sequence: TGTGCCAGCAGCTTAGTCTCAGGCAGGATGAACACTGAAGCTTTCTTT. Translated, it gives CASSLVSGRMNTEAFF.

The chain recombines TRBV4-1 with TRBJ2-1; D gene unclear. CDR1 and CDR2 (germline): MGHRA, YSYEKL. The CDR3 runs 16 residues. The germline V and J ends were trimmed by 0 bases and 1 base, with 10 bases remaining between them. The CDR3 nucleotides are TGCGCCAGCAGCCAAGATTCAGGAGTATCCTACAATGAGCAGTTCTTC. This encodes CASSQDSGVSYNEQFF.

This clonotype was recorded at least ten times. In DNA form, the CDR3 reads TGTGCCAGCAGCCGCGGGACTAGCGGCTACGAGCAGTACTTC. Translated: CASSRGTSGYEQYF. This sequence joins TRBV7-6 and TRBJ2-7; 11 bases are shared with TRBD2. V was clipped by 5 bases and J by 3 bases; unmatched bases: 3. The CDR3 contains 14 residues. Germline CDR1 is SGHVS and CDR2 is FNYEAQ.

CDR3 in DNA: TGCGCCAGCAGTCTCGGGGACGACAGGGCCTACGAGCAGTACTTC. Protein product: CASSLGDDRAYEQYF. J is TRBJ2-7 and V is TRBV23-1, with 7 nucleotides matching TRBD1. TRBV23-1 is labeled an ORF, and its function is uncertain. The V gene end was trimmed by 4 bases and the J gene end by 2 bases; junction bases not matched to a gene: 8. CDR3 length equals 15 residues.

This clonotype was counted ten times or more. V usage is TRBV7-6 and J usage is TRBJ2-3; 7 nucleotides match TRBD1. The V segment lost 5 bases and the J segment 4 bases; nucleotides outside the gene matches: 9. This CDR3 comprises 15 residues. The germline CDR1 and CDR2 sequences are SGHVS and FNYEAQ. DNA for the CDR3: TGTGCCAGCAGCCCACAGGGGATTATGGCAGATACGCAGTATTTT. It encodes CASSPQGIMADTQYF.

In its sample, this clonotype was seen a few times. J is TRBJ1-4 and V is TRBV28, with a tentative D call TRBD1 (6 bases). Trimming pared 4 bases from V and 5 bases from J, leaving 14 bases between. Germline CDR1 and CDR2: MDHEN and SYDVKM. This CDR3 has 15 residues. The CDR3 coding sequence is TGTGCCAGCAGTTATGAGGGGGGATTAAATGAAAAACTGTTTTTT. It encodes CASSYEGGLNEKLFF. Filled out from reference TRBV28 and TRBJ1-4, the complete variable domain reads DVKVTQSSRYLVKRTGEKVFLECVQDMDHENMFWYRQDPGLGLRLIYFSYDVKMKEKGDIPEGYSVSREKKERFSLILESASTNQTSMYLCASSYEGGLNEKLFFGSGTQLSVL.

The chain is built from TRBV20-1 and TRBJ2-4; D is undetermined. The CDR3 runs 13 residues. The V end lost 6 bases, the J end lost 0 bases, and 9 bases lay between the germline ends. CDR1 is DFQATT and CDR2 is SNEGSKA in the germline V gene (reference sequence). This CDR3 is CSAQTIAKNIQYF. The CDR3 DNA reads as TGCAGTGCCCAGACAATAGCCAAAAACATTCAGTACTTC.

This clonotype was detected many times. This chain joins TRBV28 and TRBJ2-7, with 7 bases aligning to TRBD1. This CDR3 contains 15 residues. Germline lookup yields CDR1 MDHEN and CDR2 SYDVKM. Losses at the gene ends were 2 bases for V and 3 bases for J; bases not matched to a gene: 7. The CDR3 DNA reads TGTGCCAGCAGTTTAGGTGTGGGACAGCACTACGAGCAGTACTTC. It codes for CASSLGVGQHYEQYF.

This clonotype was seen repeatedly, ten times or more. The chain is built from TRBV7-9 and TRBJ2-7; a possible D gene is TRBD1 (5 bases). Trimming cost V 0 bases and J 3 bases, with 9 bases left between them. The CDR3 is 14 residues long. Germline CDR1 and CDR2: SEHNR and FQNEAQ (reference sequence). CDR3 nucleotides: TGTGCCAGCAGCTTAGCTTCAGGGCTCTACGAGCAGTACTTC. This encodes CASSLASGLYEQYF.

The CDR3 coding sequence is TGCGCCAGCAGCCACCCTCCGGAACCCCAGTACTTC. Encoded protein: CASSHPPEPQYF. The chain joins TRBV4-1 to TRBJ2-5; D unresolved. Germline CDR1 reads MGHRA; CDR2 reads YSYEKL. Trimming took off 3 bases at V and 9 bases at J, with 11 bases between the two ends. The CDR3 loop spans 12 amino acids.

The chain is built from TRBV9 and TRBJ2-7; 7 bases align to TRBD2. The CDR3 is made up of 11 amino acids. The germline CDR1 and CDR2 sequences are SGDLS and YYNGEE. V shed 7 bases, J shed 5 bases, and the junction held 3 bases outside the gene matches. CDR3 region: CASGGVHEQYF. In DNA, the CDR3 is TGTGCCAGCGGGGGGGTCCACGAGCAGTACTTC.

The rearrangement links TRBV20-1 to TRBJ2-1, with 8 bases aligning to TRBD2. The CDR3 extends over 13 amino acids. Germline V gene lookup returns CDR1 DFQATT and CDR2 SNEGSKA (reference sequence). The V segment lost 3 bases and the J segment 9 bases; nucleotides outside the gene matches: 7. CDR3: CSARVGGGTEQFF. Written as DNA, the CDR3 is TGCAGTGCTAGGGTCGGCGGGGGGACTGAGCAGTTCTTC.

This clonotype was detected ten times or more. This chain connects TRBV28 to TRBJ1-3; TRBD1 matches 7 bases. Looked up from germline, CDR1 is MDHEN and CDR2 is SYDVKM. J lost 0 bases, V lost 2 bases, and 4 bases had no gene match. The CDR3 length is 16 residues. This CDR3 is CASSLTGTASGNTIYF. The CDR3 bases are TGTGCCAGCAGTTTAACCGGGACAGCCTCTGGAAACACCATATATTTT. The complete variable domain, with remaining parts taken from reference TRBV28 and TRBJ1-3, reads DVKVTQSSRYLVKRTGEKVFLECVQDMDHENMFWYRQDPGLGLRLIYFSYDVKMKEKGDIPEGYSVSREKKERFSLILESASTNQTSMYLCASSLTGTASGNTIYFGEGSWLTVV.

The chain uses TRBV4-1 and TRBJ1-2, with unresolved D. Germline assignment: CDR1 MGHRA and CDR2 YSYEKL. The CDR3 consists of 15 residues. Trimming cost V 3 bases and J 1 base, with 12 bases left between them. The CDR3 loop is CASSHSQDVNYGYTF. Written as DNA, the CDR3 is TGCGCCAGCAGCCACTCTCAGGATGTTAACTATGGCTACACCTTC.

V and J are TRBV20-1 and TRBJ1-1, with D tentatively TRBD1 (5 bases). The V end lost 6 bases, the J end lost 1 base, and 15 bases lay between the germline ends. Germline V CDR1 and CDR2: DFQATT, SNEGSKA (reference sequence). This CDR3 spans 14 amino acids. CDR3 sequence: CSARIGGENTEAFF. In nucleotides, the CDR3 is TGCAGTGCCCGTATCGGAGGGGAGAACACTGAAGCTTTCTTT.

This clonotype was recorded a few times. The genes are TRBV19 and TRBJ2-1; 8 nucleotides match TRBD1. Trimming at V came to 7 bases and at J to 7 bases, leaving 12 bases not matched to a gene. Germline V gives CDR1 LNHDA, CDR2 SQIVND (reference sequence). This CDR3 region has 15 residues. CDR3 sequence reads: CASTQGSRGLNEQFF. Here the CDR3 DNA reads TGTGCCAGTACCCAAGGGAGCAGGGGGCTTAATGAGCAGTTCTTC.